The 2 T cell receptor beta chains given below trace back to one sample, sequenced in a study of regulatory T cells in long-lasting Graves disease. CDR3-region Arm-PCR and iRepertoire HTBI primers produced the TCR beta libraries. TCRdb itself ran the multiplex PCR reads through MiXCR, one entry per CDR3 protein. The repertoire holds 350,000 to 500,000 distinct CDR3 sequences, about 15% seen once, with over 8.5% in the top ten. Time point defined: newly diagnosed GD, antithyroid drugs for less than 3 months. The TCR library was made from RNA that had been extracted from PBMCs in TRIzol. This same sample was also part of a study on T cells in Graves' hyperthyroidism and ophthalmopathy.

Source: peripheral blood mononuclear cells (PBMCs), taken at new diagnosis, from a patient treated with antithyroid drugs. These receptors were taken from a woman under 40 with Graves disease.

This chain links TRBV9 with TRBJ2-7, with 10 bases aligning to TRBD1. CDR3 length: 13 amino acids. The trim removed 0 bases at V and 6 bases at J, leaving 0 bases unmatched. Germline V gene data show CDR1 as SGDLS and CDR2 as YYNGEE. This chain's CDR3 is CASSVGTGGEQYF. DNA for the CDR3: TGTGCCAGCAGCGTAGGGACAGGGGGCGAGCAGTACTTC.

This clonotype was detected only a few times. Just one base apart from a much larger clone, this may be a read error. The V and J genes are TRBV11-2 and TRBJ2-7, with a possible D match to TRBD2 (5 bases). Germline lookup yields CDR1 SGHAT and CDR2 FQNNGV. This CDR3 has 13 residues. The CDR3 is CASSLERNYELYF. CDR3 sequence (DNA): TGTGCCAGCAGCCTCGAGCGGAACTACGAGCTGTACTTC.